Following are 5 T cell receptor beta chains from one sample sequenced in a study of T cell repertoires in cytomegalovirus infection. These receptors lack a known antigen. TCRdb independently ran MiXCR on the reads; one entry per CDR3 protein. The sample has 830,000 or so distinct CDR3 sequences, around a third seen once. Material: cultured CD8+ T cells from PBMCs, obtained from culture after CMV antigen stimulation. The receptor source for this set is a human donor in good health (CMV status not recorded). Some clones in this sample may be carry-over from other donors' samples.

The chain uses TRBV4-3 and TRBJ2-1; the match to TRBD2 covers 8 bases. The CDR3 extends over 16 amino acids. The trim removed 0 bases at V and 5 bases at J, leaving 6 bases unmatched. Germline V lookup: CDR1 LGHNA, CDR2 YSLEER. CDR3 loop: CASSQDGTRGDNEQFF. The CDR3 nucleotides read TGCGCCAGCAGCCAAGATGGAACGCGGGGGGACAATGAGCAGTTCTTC.

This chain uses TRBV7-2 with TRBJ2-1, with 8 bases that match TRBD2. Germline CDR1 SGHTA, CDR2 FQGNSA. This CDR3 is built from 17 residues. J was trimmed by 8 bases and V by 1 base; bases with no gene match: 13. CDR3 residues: CASSLGAYSREGDEQFF. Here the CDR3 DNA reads TGTGCCAGCAGCTTAGGCGCCTATAGCCGGGAGGGAGATGAGCAGTTCTTC. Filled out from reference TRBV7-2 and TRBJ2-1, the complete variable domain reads GAGVSQSPSNKVTEKGKDVELRCDPISGHTALYWYRQSLGQGLEFLIYFQGNSAPDKSGLPSDRFSAERTGGSVSTLTIQRTQQEDSAVYLCASSLGAYSREGDEQFFGPGTRLTVL.

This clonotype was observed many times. The DNA of the CDR3 is TGTGCCAGCAGCTATATGAGCTCCTACAATGAGCAGTTCTTC. It is translated as CASSYMSSYNEQFF. The rearrangement uses TRBV7-2 and TRBJ2-1; D uncertain. The CDR3 sequence is 14 residues long. Trimming removed 4 bases at V and 0 bases at J, with 7 bases between. Germline V gives CDR1 SGHTA, CDR2 FQGNSA.

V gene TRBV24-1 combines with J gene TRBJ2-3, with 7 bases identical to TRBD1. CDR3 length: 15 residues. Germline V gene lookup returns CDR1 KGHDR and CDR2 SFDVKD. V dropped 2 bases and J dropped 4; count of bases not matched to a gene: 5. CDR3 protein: CATSDSDREPDTQYF. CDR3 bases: TGTGCCACCAGTGATTCCGACAGGGAACCAGATACGCAGTATTTT.

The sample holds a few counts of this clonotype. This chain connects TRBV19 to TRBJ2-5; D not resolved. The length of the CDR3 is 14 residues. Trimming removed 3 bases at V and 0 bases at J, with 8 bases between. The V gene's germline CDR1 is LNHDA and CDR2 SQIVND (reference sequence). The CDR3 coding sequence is TGTGCCAGTAGTATTCGAGGATACCAAGAGACCCAGTACTTC. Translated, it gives CASSIRGYQETQYF.